This is a list of T cell receptor beta chains from one sample in a study of shared clonotypes between healthy human individuals. Clones were sequenced by immunoSEQ multiplex PCR, and TCRdb holds only the in-frame ones, with some missing. The sample lists about a million clones, around 77% seen once, with 0.85% to 1% in the top ten. Specimen: memory CD4+ T cells from PBMCs. The receptors here all came from a man aged 18 to 29 in good health. Some clones in this sample may be carry-over from other donors' samples. CDR3s include the opening cysteine and the closing phenylalanine or tryptophan. The D gene is left open where the match is weak. Clone sizes are given selectively: once, few, many, or a class where the clone is expanded.

clone size,J gene,D gene,V gene,CDR3 DNA,CDR3 protein
few,TRBJ2-7,TRBD1,TRBV6-6,TGTGCCACCCAGGGTGGGACAGGGAACTACGAGCAGTACTTC,CATQGGTGNYEQYF
.,TRBJ2-7,TRBD1,TRBV18,TGTGCCAGCTCACCAGGGACAGGGGACCACGAGCAGTACTTC,CASSPGTGDHEQYF
.,TRBJ1-2,.,TRBV5-1,TGCGCCAGCAGCTTGGGGTCAGAGCCTAACTATGGCTACACCTTC,CASSLGSEPNYGYTF
.,TRBJ1-3,TRBD1,TRBV5-1,TGCGCCAGCAGCCAACCGGGACAGGGCTCTGGAAACACCATATATTTT,CASSQPGQGSGNTIYF
.,TRBJ2-7,.,TRBV5-1,TGCGCCAGCAGCTTGTCAGGGACGGCCTACGAGCAGTACTTC,CASSLSGTAYEQYF
.,TRBJ1-3,.,TRBV5-1,TGCGCCAGCAGCTTGGCCGGGTTTGCGGGGCCTGGAAACACCATATATTTT,CASSLAGFAGPGNTIYF
.,TRBJ1-1,.,TRBV7-3,TGTGCCAGCAGCTTAAGGCAAAACACTGAAGCTTTCTTT,CASSLRQNTEAFF
.,TRBJ2-1,TRBD2,TRBV27,TGTGCCAGCAGTTCTTTAGCGGGAGGCCCCTACAATGAGCAGTTCTTC,CASSSLAGGPYNEQFF
.,TRBJ2-3,TRBD2,TRBV5-1,TGCGCCAGCAGCCTGGGACTAGCGGGAACCACAGATACGCAGTATTTT,CASSLGLAGTTDTQYF
.,TRBJ2-5,.,TRBV10-3,TGTGCCATCAGTGAGAAAATGGTGGATCAAGAGACCCAGTACTTC,CAISEKMVDQETQYF
.,TRBJ2-7,TRBD2,TRBV18,TGTGCCAGCTCGGATAGACTAGCTGGTGGCGAGCAGTACTTC,CASSDRLAGGEQYF
.,TRBJ2-7,TRBD1,TRBV9,TGTGCCAGCAGCCCAAGAGGGTTCGGGGACAGGGTCCACGAGCAGTACTTC,CASSPRGFGDRVHEQYF
.,TRBJ1-4,.,TRBV11-2,TGTGCCAGCAGCCAGTTTCTCGCAGGGAGGGAAAAACTGTTTTTT,CASSQFLAGREKLFF
once,TRBJ2-1,.,TRBV5-1,TGCGCCAGCAGCTTGTTAGTAGCAACGAATGAGCAGTTCTTC,CASSLLVATNEQFF
.,TRBJ2-7,.,TRBV11-3,TGTGCACGAGTAACCGAGCAGTACTTC,CARVTEQYF
.,TRBJ2-7,.,TRBV7-7,TGTGCCAGCAGCTTATCGGCAGACTACGAGCAGTACTTC,CASSLSADYEQYF
.,TRBJ1-2,.,TRBV4-2,TGTGCCAGCAGCTATGGGGCGGGTGGCTACACCTTC,CASSYGAGGYTF
.,TRBJ2-3,TRBD1,TRBV29-1,TGCAGCGTTGGACAGGGAAGCACAGATACGCAGTATTTT,CSVGQGSTDTQYF
.,TRBJ1-1,.,TRBV7-9,TGTGCCAGCAGCCCCAGTCTCGGCGGAATATACGAAGCTTTCTTT,CASSPSLGGIYEAFF
.,TRBJ2-7,.,TRBV6-1,TGTGCCAGCAGTGGGGGACATGGTGACGAGCAGTACTTC,CASSGGHGDEQYF
.,TRBJ1-1,.,TRBV18,TGTGCCAGCTCACTCGTCGGCGAAGCTTTCTTT,CASSLVGEAFF
.,TRBJ2-7,.,TRBV7-9,TGTGCCAGCAGCTTTTCCGGGCCCGAGCAGTACTTC,CASSFSGPEQYF
.,TRBJ1-1,.,TRBV5-1,TGCGCCAGCAGCTTGTCAGCGCTGAACACTGAAGCTTTCTTT,CASSLSALNTEAFF
.,TRBJ1-5,.,TRBV29-1,TGCAGCGTTGGTTCGGGGATCAATCAGCCCCAGCATTTT,CSVGSGINQPQHF
.,TRBJ2-7,.,TRBV5-4,TGTGCCAGCAGCCCCCCCGGCCGCGGGATATATTACGAGCAGTACTTC,CASSPPGRGIYYEQYF
.,TRBJ2-1,.,TRBV7-2,TGTGCCAGCAGCTTAGGTTCTAGCCTGGTGTTCAATGAGCAGTTCTTC,CASSLGSSLVFNEQFF
.,TRBJ2-1,.,TRBV7-3,TGTGCCAGCAGCTTACGAGGGATTGGCCGAGGAGAGCAGTTCTTC,CASSLRGIGRGEQFF
.,TRBJ1-5,TRBD1,TRBV29-1,TGCAGCGTTGCGGGACAGAATAGCAATCAGCCCCAGCATTTT,CSVAGQNSNQPQHF
.,TRBJ2-5,TRBD2,TRBV11-3,TGTGCCAGCAGCCGGGGACTAGCGGGAGGATCGATCGAGACCCAGTACTTC,CASSRGLAGGSIETQYF
.,TRBJ2-7,TRBD2,TRBV7-2,TGTGCCAGCAGCACCACTAGCGGGACTAGCGGATACGAGCAGTACTTC,CASSTTSGTSGYEQYF
.,TRBJ1-1,TRBD1,TRBV28,TGTGCCAGCAGTTCCTACAGGGGGGGAATGAACACTGAAGCTTTCTTT,CASSSYRGGMNTEAFF
once,TRBJ2-4,.,TRBV7-2,TGTGCCAGCAGCTTAGTAGGTCTAGCCAAAAACATTCAGTACTTC,CASSLVGLAKNIQYF
few,TRBJ2-6,.,TRBV6-1,TGTGCCAGCAGTGATCTGTCTCTTGGGGCCAACGTCCTGACTTTC,CASSDLSLGANVLTF
.,TRBJ2-5,.,TRBV7-9,TGTGCCAGCAGCCTCCTCCAAGAGACCCAGTACTTC,CASSLLQETQYF
.,TRBJ2-5,.,TRBV6-5,TGTGCCAGCAGTTACGGGGCTTGGGAGACCCAGTACTTC,CASSYGAWETQYF
.,TRBJ2-1,.,TRBV9,TGTGCCAGCAGCGTAGCGGGAGTCAGGGATGAGCAGTTCTTC,CASSVAGVRDEQFF
.,TRBJ2-7,.,TRBV27,TGTGCCAGCAGTTCCCCCGGCAGCTCCTACGAGCAGTACTTC,CASSSPGSSYEQYF
.,TRBJ2-5,.,TRBV11-2,TGTGCCAGCAGCCCGCCGCAGAACTACAGAGGAGAGACCCAGTACTTC,CASSPPQNYRGETQYF
.,TRBJ2-1,.,TRBV18,TGTGCCAGCTCACCACCGAGCAGGGGCGTCTACAATGAGCAGTTCTTC,CASSPPSRGVYNEQFF
.,TRBJ1-2,.,TRBV10-3,TGTGCCATCGCCCGCCTGGGCTATGGCTACACCTTC,CAIARLGYGYTF
many,TRBJ1-6,.,TRBV30,TGTGCCTGGACCGGCGGTTCCGGGCGGACCTATAATTCACCCCTCCACTTT,CAWTGGSGRTYNSPLHF
.,TRBJ2-7,.,TRBV4-2,TGTGCCAGCAGCCATAGAGGGATCGGGAACGAGCAGTACTTC,CASSHRGIGNEQYF